Detailed here is one T cell receptor beta chain. This record comes from a study of shared clonotypes between healthy human individuals. Some clones are missing from TCRdb's copy, which holds only in-frame ones; the method was immunoSEQ multiplex PCR. The data hold 2 million to 3 million clones, with around 90% observed a single time. The receptor was derived from a man between 18 and 29 years old in good health. The sequencing sample was made of naive CD4+ T cells sorted from blood. Subset noted: CD45RA+ positively selected.

The CDR3 protein is CASSLGEQGGDGYTF. CDR3 nucleotides: TGCGCCAGCAGCTTAGGAGAACAGGGAGGTGATGGCTACACCTTC. The rearrangement uses TRBV5-1 and TRBJ1-2; TRBD1 is a possible D gene (6 bases). This CDR3 contains 15 residues. Per germline, CDR1 SGHRS and CDR2 YFSETQ. Trimming pared 2 bases from V and 6 bases from J, leaving 17 bases between.